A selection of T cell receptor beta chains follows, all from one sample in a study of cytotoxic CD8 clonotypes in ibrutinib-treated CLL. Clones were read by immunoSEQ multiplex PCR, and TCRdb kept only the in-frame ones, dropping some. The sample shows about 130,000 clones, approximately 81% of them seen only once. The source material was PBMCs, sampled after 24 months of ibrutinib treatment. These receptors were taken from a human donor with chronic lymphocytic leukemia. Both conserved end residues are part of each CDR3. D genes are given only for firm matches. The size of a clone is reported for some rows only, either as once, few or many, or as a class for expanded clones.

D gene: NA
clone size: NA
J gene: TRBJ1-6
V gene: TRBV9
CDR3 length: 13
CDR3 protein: CASSPSQNSPLHF
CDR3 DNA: TGTGCCAGCAGCCCATCCCAGAATTCACCCCTCCACTTT

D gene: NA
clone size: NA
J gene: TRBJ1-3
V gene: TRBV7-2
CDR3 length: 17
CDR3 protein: CASSLEGTPGTGNTIYF
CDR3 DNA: TGTGCCAGCAGCCTCGAGGGGACCCCGGGAACTGGAAACACCATATATTTT

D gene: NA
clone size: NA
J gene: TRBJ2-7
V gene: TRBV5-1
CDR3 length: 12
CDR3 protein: CASRGQGVQQYF
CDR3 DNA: TGCGCCAGCAGAGGGCAGGGCGTACAGCAGTACTTC

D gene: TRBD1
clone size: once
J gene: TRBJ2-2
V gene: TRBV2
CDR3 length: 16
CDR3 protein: CASKLGGSLNTGELFF
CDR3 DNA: TGTGCCAGCAAATTAGGGGGCTCGTTGAACACCGGGGAGCTGTTTTTT

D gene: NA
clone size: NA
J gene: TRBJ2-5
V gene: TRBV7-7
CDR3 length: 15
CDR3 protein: CASSLTGGRGETQYF
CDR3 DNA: TGTGCCAGCAGCTTGACGGGGGGCCGGGGGGAGACCCAGTACTTC

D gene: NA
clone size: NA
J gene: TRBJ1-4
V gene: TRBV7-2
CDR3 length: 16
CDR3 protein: CASSPDGQATNEKLFF
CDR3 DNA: TGTGCCAGCAGCCCCGATGGGCAGGCAACTAATGAAAAACTGTTTTTT

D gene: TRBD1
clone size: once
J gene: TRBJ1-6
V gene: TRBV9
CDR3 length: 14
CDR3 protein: CASSETGANSPLHF
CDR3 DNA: TGTGCCAGCAGCGAGACAGGGGCGAATTCACCCCTCCACTTT

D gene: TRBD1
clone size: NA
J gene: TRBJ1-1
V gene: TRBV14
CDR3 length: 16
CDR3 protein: CASSQRTGGRATEAFF
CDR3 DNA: TGTGCCAGCAGCCAAAGGACAGGGGGGAGAGCCACTGAAGCTTTCTTT

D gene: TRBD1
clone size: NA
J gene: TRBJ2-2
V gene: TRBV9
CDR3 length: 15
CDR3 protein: CASTKTGANTGELFF
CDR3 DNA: TGTGCCAGCACCAAAACAGGGGCGAACACCGGGGAGCTGTTTTTT

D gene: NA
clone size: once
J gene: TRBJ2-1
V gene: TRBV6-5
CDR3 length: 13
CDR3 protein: CASSQSGYNEQFF
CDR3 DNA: TGTGCCAGCAGCCAAAGCGGGTACAATGAGCAGTTCTTC

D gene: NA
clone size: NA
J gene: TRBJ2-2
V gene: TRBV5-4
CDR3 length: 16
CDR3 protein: CASSLAILYNTGELFF
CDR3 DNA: TGTGCCAGCAGCTTGGCCATCCTCTACAACACCGGGGAGCTGTTTTTT

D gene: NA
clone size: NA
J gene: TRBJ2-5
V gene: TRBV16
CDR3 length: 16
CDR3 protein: CASSQSMSPTKETQYF
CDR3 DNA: TGTGCCAGCAGCCAATCAATGAGCCCCACGAAAGAGACCCAGTACTTC

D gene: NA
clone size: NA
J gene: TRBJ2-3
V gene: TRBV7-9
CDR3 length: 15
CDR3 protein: CASSLALDATDTQYF
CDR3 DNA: TGTGCCAGCAGCTTAGCCCTAGATGCCACAGATACGCAGTATTTT

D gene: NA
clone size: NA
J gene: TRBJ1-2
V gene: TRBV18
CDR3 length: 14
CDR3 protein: CASSPDTMIYGYTF
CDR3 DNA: TGTGCCAGCTCACCGGACACGATGATCTATGGCTACACCTTC

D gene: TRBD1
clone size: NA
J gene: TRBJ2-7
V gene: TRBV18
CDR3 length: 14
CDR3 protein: CASSPGQGSYEQYF
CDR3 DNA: TGTGCCAGCTCACCGGGACAGGGGTCCTACGAGCAGTACTTC

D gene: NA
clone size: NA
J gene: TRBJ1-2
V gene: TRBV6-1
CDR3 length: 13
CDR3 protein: CASAGPPYSGYTF
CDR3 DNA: TGTGCCAGCGCGGGACCGCCCTATAGTGGCTACACCTTC

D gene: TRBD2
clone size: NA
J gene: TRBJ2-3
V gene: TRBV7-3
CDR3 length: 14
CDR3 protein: CASSSGGAQDTQYF
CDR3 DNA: TGTGCCAGCAGCTCCGGGGGGGCCCAAGATACGCAGTATTTT

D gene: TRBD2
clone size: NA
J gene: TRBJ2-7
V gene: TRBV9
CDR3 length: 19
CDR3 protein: CASTYPGTSGGACSYEQYF
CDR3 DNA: TGTGCCAGCACCTATCCCGGGACTAGCGGGGGGGCCTGCTCCTACGAGCAGTACTTC

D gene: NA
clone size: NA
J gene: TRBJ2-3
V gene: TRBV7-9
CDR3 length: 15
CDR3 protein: CASSLGGSRTDTQYF
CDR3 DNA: TGTGCCAGCAGCTTAGGGGGGTCCCGCACAGATACGCAGTATTTT

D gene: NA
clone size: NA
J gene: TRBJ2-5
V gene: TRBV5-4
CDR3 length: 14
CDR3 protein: CASSPTVNQETQYF
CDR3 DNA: TGTGCCAGCAGCCCTACAGTAAATCAAGAGACCCAGTACTTC

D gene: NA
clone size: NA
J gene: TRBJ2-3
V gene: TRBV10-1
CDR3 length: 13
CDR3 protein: CASSDASTDTQYF
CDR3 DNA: TGCGCCAGCAGTGATGCAAGCACAGATACGCAGTATTTT

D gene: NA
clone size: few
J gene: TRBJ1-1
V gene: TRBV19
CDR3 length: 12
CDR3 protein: CASSIFGFEAFF
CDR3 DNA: TGTGCCAGTAGTATCTTTGGGTTCGAAGCTTTCTTT

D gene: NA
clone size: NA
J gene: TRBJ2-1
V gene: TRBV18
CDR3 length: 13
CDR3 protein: CASSPLNYNEQFF
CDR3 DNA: TGTGCCAGCTCACCACTCAACTACAATGAGCAGTTCTTC

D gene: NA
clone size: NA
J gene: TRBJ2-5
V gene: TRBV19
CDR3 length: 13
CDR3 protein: CAGRGAGDETQYF
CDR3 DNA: TGTGCCGGTAGAGGGGCAGGGGACGAGACCCAGTACTTC

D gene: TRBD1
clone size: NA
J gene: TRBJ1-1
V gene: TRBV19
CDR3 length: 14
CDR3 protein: CASSMFRQGLEAFF
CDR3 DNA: TGTGCCAGTAGTATGTTTCGACAGGGACTTGAAGCTTTCTTT

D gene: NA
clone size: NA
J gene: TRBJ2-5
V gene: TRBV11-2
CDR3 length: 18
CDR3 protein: CASSLGFSFAGSKETQYF
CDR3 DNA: TGTGCCAGCAGCTTAGGCTTTAGTTTTGCGGGGTCAAAAGAGACCCAGTACTTC

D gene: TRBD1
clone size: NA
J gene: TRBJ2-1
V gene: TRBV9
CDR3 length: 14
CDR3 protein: CASSVVGQGNEQFF
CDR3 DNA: TGTGCCAGCAGCGTAGTGGGACAGGGCAATGAGCAGTTCTTC

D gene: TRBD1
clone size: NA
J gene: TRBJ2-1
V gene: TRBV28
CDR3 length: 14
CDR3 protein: CASRWDRAYNEQFF
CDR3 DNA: TGTGCCAGTCGCTGGGACAGGGCCTACAATGAGCAGTTCTTC

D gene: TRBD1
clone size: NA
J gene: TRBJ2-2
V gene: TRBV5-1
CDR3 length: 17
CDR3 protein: CASSWGTGDSNTGELFF
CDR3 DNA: TGCGCCAGCAGCTGGGGGACAGGAGATTCGAACACCGGGGAGCTGTTTTTT